This T cell receptor beta chain stems from a study of Tregs in tolerant kidney transplant recipients. Regarding this clone: The read terminates 3 residues ahead of where the CDR3 ends, so the germline J gene completes it.

The method was immunoSEQ multiplex PCR; TCRdb's version includes in-frame clones alone and lacks a portion of them. The sample data list over 25,000 clones. V lost 8 bases, J lost 4 bases, and 10 bases stayed unmatched. The germline V gene encodes CDR1 LNHDA and CDR2 SQIVND (reference sequence). There are 14 residues in the CDR3. V gene TRBV19 combines with J gene TRBJ2-5, with 7 nucleotides matching TRBD1. The clonotype originates from a human donor who received a combined kidney and bone marrow transplant. Sequences were derived from CD8+ T cells from blood, sampled before the transplant. The covered CDR3 bases are TGTGCCAGTGACGCTCAGGGGGATGGAGAGACC. Translating it yields CASDAQGDGET. The CDR3 as a whole reads CASDAQGDGETQYF.